This is a list of T cell receptor beta chains from one sample in a study of blood T cell repertoires in COVID-19. Assay: immunoSEQ multiplex PCR; the TCRdb copy retains only in-frame clones and omits some. The sample lists 330,000 or so clones; about 90% were seen once. Sequenced material: PBMCs or T cells enriched from blood (not recorded which). The receptor set was obtained from a woman in her twenties or thirties who had recovered from COVID-19. CDR3s include the opening cysteine and the closing phenylalanine or tryptophan. The D gene is left open where the match is weak. Clone size is given for some rows only: seen once, a few or many times, or a class if the clone is expanded.

j_gene	v_gene	d_gene	abundance	CDR3aa	CDR3nt
TRBJ1-4	TRBV7-8	NA	NA	CASSLRTTVSATNEKLFF	TGTGCCAGCAGCTTAAGGACAACCGTCTCGGCAACTAATGAAAAACTGTTTTTT
TRBJ2-5	TRBV5-6	TRBD2	NA	CASSPRTSGGAWARETQYF	TGTGCCAGCAGCCCGCGGACTAGCGGGGGGGCATGGGCACGGGAGACCCAGTACTTC
TRBJ1-4	TRBV7-9	NA	NA	CASSLWGANEKLFF	TGTGCCAGCAGCTTATGGGGGGCTAATGAAAAACTGTTTTTT
TRBJ1-1	TRBV19	TRBD1	few	CASSISARGLTEAFF	TGTGCCAGTAGTATCTCGGCCAGGGGGTTAACTGAAGCTTTCTTT
TRBJ2-2	TRBV19	NA	NA	CASLTQSTGELFF	TGTGCCAGCCTGACACAAAGCACCGGGGAGCTGTTTTTT
TRBJ2-5	TRBV7-9	TRBD2	NA	CASSSGRAGVVETQYF	TGTGCCAGTTCAAGCGGGAGGGCCGGAGTCGTCGAGACCCAGTACTTC
TRBJ2-1	TRBV6-4	NA	NA	CASSDTDSSYNEQFF	TGTGCCAGCAGTGACACAGATAGCTCCTACAATGAGCAGTTCTTC
TRBJ2-1	TRBV5-1	TRBD2	NA	CASSLLAGYNEQFF	TGCGCCAGCAGCTTACTAGCGGGGTACAATGAGCAGTTCTTC
TRBJ2-7	TRBV21-1	NA	NA	CASKSYASGGYEQYF	TGTGCCAGCAAGTCCTATGCTTCAGGGGGCTACGAGCAGTACTTC
TRBJ2-5	TRBV11-2	TRBD2	few	CASSFGLAGEGETQYF	TGTGCCAGCAGCTTTGGACTAGCGGGAGAGGGAGAGACCCAGTACTTC
TRBJ2-1	TRBV11-3	TRBD2	NA	CASSPGTSGFNEQFF	TGTGCCAGCAGCCCCGGGACTAGCGGATTTAATGAGCAGTTCTTC
TRBJ2-5	TRBV3-1/TRBV3-2	TRBD1	NA	CASSQSSGGQETQYF	TGTGCCAGCAGCCAGTCTTCAGGGGGCCAAGAGACCCAGTACTTC
TRBJ2-2	TRBV4-2	NA	NA	CASSQVMIMEGSAGELFF	TGTGCCAGCAGCCAAGTAATGATAATGGAGGGGTCGGCCGGGGAGCTGTTTTTT
TRBJ2-7	TRBV7-6	NA	NA	CASSFEGAYEQYF	TGTGCCAGCAGCTTTGAGGGGGCCTACGAGCAGTACTTC
TRBJ1-2	TRBV6-1	NA	NA	CASSEVYERGYTF	TGTGCCAGCAGTGAGGTGTACGAGCGAGGCTACACCTTC
TRBJ1-1	TRBV6-5	NA	NA	CASSMDRNTEAFF	TGTGCCAGCAGTATGGACAGGAACACTGAAGCTTTCTTT
TRBJ2-7	TRBV3-1/TRBV3-2	TRBD2	NA	CASSPGLAGSYEQYF	TGTGCCAGCAGCCCAGGACTAGCGGGATCCTACGAGCAGTACTTC
TRBJ2-3	TRBV12-5	NA	NA	CASGKGADTQYF	TGTGCTAGCGGGAAGGGGGCAGATACGCAGTATTTT
TRBJ1-1	TRBV4-2	NA	NA	CASSHLDRNTEAFF	TGTGCCAGCAGCCATTTGGACAGGAACACTGAAGCTTTCTTT